This T cell receptor beta chain originates from a study of blood T cell repertoires in COVID-19. The wider study: The origin of the acute and convalescent COVID-19 samples was the United States, Italy and Spain. The analysed material was cDNA or gDNA that came from T cells, B-cell-depleted T cells, or PBMCs.

Germline V gives CDR1 LNHDA, CDR2 SQIVND (reference sequence). J gave up 4 bases and V 6 bases, and 12 bases lay outside the gene matches. This CDR3 has 16 residues. In the authors' workflow: Estimation of nucleated cell counts was performed using reference gene primer amplification. The data were produced by immunoSEQ multiplex PCR, yet TCRdb's version contains in-frame clones alone and is incomplete. The V and J calls and clone size come from that table; D and trimming were worked out from the DNA. This sample carries some 16,000 clones, around 89% of them seen once, and the ten largest clones take 10% to 13%.

The sequence came from a man older than 75 with acute or convalescent COVID-19. The J gene is TRBJ2-1, the V gene TRBV19; 7 nucleotides match TRBD2. The material sequenced was peripheral blood. The chain's CDR3 is CASSGRVGSGYNEQFF. The CDR3, as DNA: TGTGCCAGTAGCGGGCGGGTTGGTAGCGGGTACAATGAGCAGTTCTTC.